The 32 T cell receptor beta chains below come from one sample, sequenced in a study of T cell responses to AZD1222 COVID-19 vaccine. Method: immunoSEQ multiplex PCR; TCRdb's copy keeps in-frame clones and lacks some. Of 99,000 or so clones in the sample, 86% were seen once. The sequencing here drew on peripheral blood, taken 28 days after the second dose of the MenACWY control vaccine. Receptors were obtained from an adult who received the MenACWY meningococcal vaccine as a control.

The chain uses TRBV7-2 and TRBJ1-5, with a tentative D call TRBD1 (6 bases). Trimming removed 4 bases from V and 7 bases from J, with 14 bases in between. The CDR3 extends over 14 amino acids. The germline V gene encodes CDR1 SGHTA and CDR2 FQGNSA. CDR3 in DNA: TGTGCCAGCAGCTGGAACAACAGGGACCAGCCCCAGCATTTT. Translating it yields CASSWNNRDQPQHF.

The chain is built from TRBV6-4 and TRBJ2-3, with 14 bases lining up with TRBD2. In germline, CDR1 is MRHNA, CDR2 SNTAGT. The CDR3 is 16 residues long. After removal of 0 bases from V and 4 bases from J, the junction contained 0 bases not matched to a gene. CDR3 nucleotides: TGTGCCAGCAGTGACTCGACTAGCGGGGGGGCAGATACGCAGTATTTT. Its translation: CASSDSTSGGADTQYF.

The chain is built from TRBV6-6 and TRBJ2-1; D may be TRBD2 (6 bases). This CDR3 is 15 amino acids long. V lost 8 bases and J 2 bases, leaving 16 bases between the germline ends. CDR1 is MNHNY, CDR2 SVGAGI, per germline (reference sequence). The CDR3 DNA sequence: TGTGCCAGCTCCGGCGGGGACCTCACCTACAATGAGCAGTTCTTC. The encoded protein is CASSGGDLTYNEQFF.

The chain joins TRBV6-1 to TRBJ2-4; the match to TRBD1 covers 12 bases. This CDR3 comprises 15 residues. Germline CDR1 and CDR2: MNHNS and SASEGT. V lost 3 bases to trimming and J lost 6 bases; unmatched junction nucleotides: 3. CDR3 residues: CASSEGTGGGNIQYF. In DNA, the CDR3 is TGTGCCAGCAGTGAGGGGACAGGGGGCGGAAACATTCAGTACTTC.

This rearrangement joins TRBV20-1 to TRBJ1-5, with D unresolved. Germline V gene sequence: CDR1 DFQATT, CDR2 SNEGSKA (reference sequence). The CDR3 extends over 13 amino acids. V was clipped by 3 bases and J by 5 bases, with 11 bases between them. CDR3 coding DNA: TGCAGTGCTAGTGAGTCAGAAGATCAGCCCCAGCATTTT. Protein product: CSASESEDQPQHF.

The CDR3, as DNA: TGTGCCAGTAGGTCGGACAGTTCGGCTGAAGCTTTCTTT. Protein product: CASRSDSSAEAFF. The chain carries TRBV19 and TRBJ1-1; a possible D gene is TRBD1 (6 bases). This CDR3 contains 13 residues. Trimming took off 6 bases at V and 6 bases at J, with 14 bases between the two ends. The germline V gene encodes CDR1 LNHDA and CDR2 SQIVND (reference sequence).

This rearrangement joins TRBV11-1 to TRBJ2-7; 10 nucleotides line up with TRBD2. The V gene's germline CDR1 is SGHAT and CDR2 FQDESV (reference sequence). The J segment lost 2 bases and the V segment lost 0 bases, leaving 4 bases of the junction unmatched. The CDR3 runs 16 residues. The CDR3 sequence: CASSLAGTSVPYEQYF. In DNA form, the CDR3 reads TGTGCCAGCAGCTTAGCCGGGACTAGCGTCCCCTACGAGCAGTACTTC.

The genes are TRBV7-9 and TRBJ2-3; D not resolved. The CDR3 totals 13 residues. Germline V gene sequence: CDR1 SEHNR, CDR2 FQNEAQ (reference sequence). Trimming shortened V by 0 bases and J by 4 bases, and 5 bases separated the two germline ends. CDR3 loop: CASSLAQSDTQYF. Written as DNA, the CDR3 is TGTGCCAGCAGCTTAGCGCAGTCAGATACGCAGTATTTT.

The J gene is TRBJ2-7, the V gene TRBV4-1; D remains ambiguous. Germline loops: CDR1 MGHRA, CDR2 YSYEKL. V shed 2 bases and J shed 0 bases, with 11 bases lying between them. This CDR3 contains 15 residues. This CDR3 is CASSQPDSTSYEQYF. The CDR3 nucleotides read TGCGCCAGCAGCCAACCAGATTCAACCTCCTACGAGCAGTACTTC.

V usage is TRBV28 and J usage is TRBJ1-5; 7 nucleotides match TRBD1. The CDR3 spans 16 residues. The V gene end was trimmed by 8 bases and the J gene end by 5 bases; junction bases not matched to a gene: 15. The germline V gene encodes CDR1 MDHEN and CDR2 SYDVKM. The CDR3 region has the DNA TGTGCCAGCTGGTCCCGGGGGACAGTAGCCCATCAGCCCCAGCATTTT. Translation: CASWSRGTVAHQPQHF.

The chain is built from TRBV24-1 and TRBJ2-2, with D possibly being TRBD2 (5 bases). V lost 9 bases, J lost 1 base, and 8 bases lay in between. CDR1 is KGHDR and CDR2 is SFDVKD in the germline V gene. CDR3 length: 13 residues. CDR3 DNA sequence: TGTGCCACCTCCGGGGTGAACACCGGGGAGCTGTTTTTT. Residues: CATSGVNTGELFF.

This clone appeared once. The chain links TRBV5-6 to TRBJ1-2; D might be TRBD1 (5 bases). The germline CDR1 and CDR2 sequences are SGHDT and YYEEEE. The CDR3 covers 15 residues. Trimming removed 3 bases at V and 6 bases at J, with 18 bases between. The DNA of the CDR3 is TGTGCCAGCAGCTCTTGGGGGACCTCCAGGGATGGCTACACCTTC. This gives the protein CASSSWGTSRDGYTF.

This clone was observed a handful of times. This chain connects TRBV5-6 to TRBJ2-7; tentatively, D is TRBD2 (6 bases). V lost 4 bases, J lost 6 bases, and 20 bases lay in between. The germline CDR1 and CDR2 sequences are SGHDT and YYEEEE. The CDR3 is 15 amino acids. CDR3 sequence reads: CASSMGGTWGFEQYF. DNA of the CDR3: TGTGCCAGCAGCATGGGGGGTACCTGGGGCTTCGAGCAGTACTTC.

The chain uses TRBV14 and TRBJ2-2; no clear D. Germline CDR1 is SGHDN and CDR2 is FVKESK. This CDR3 is built from 14 residues. V was clipped by 0 bases and J by 5 bases, with 7 bases between them. The CDR3 sequence: CASSQDIRTGELFF. The CDR3 coding sequence is TGTGCCAGCAGCCAAGATATAAGGACCGGGGAGCTGTTTTTT.

This sequence joins TRBV5-1 and TRBJ2-5, with D perhaps matching TRBD1 (6 bases). The CDR3 sequence is 15 residues long. CDR1 and CDR2 (germline): SGHRS, YFSETQ. V was trimmed by 0 bases and J by 1 base, leaving 10 bases between them. CDR3 protein: CASSLEGQSQETQYF. The CDR3 DNA reads as TGCGCCAGCAGCTTGGAAGGACAGTCCCAAGAGACCCAGTACTTC.

V usage is TRBV7-2 and J usage is TRBJ2-1; TRBD2 might be the D (7 bases). This CDR3 spans 18 amino acids. The germline V and J ends were trimmed by 2 bases and 7 bases, with 24 bases remaining between them. Germline V gene lookup returns CDR1 SGHTA and CDR2 FQGNSA. CDR3: CASSLRYAGAEGWNEQFF. The CDR3 nucleotides are TGTGCCAGCAGCTTACGGTATGCGGGGGCCGAAGGGTGGAATGAGCAGTTCTTC.

The J gene is TRBJ1-5, the V gene TRBV18; D is undetermined. Trimming shortened V by 3 bases and J by 3 bases, and 9 bases separated the two germline ends. The CDR3 runs 14 residues. Germline assignment: CDR1 KGHSH and CDR2 LQKENI. This chain's CDR3 is CASSPQAVNQPQHF. In DNA form, the CDR3 reads TGTGCCAGCTCACCCCAGGCTGTCAATCAGCCCCAGCATTTT.

This sequence joins TRBV4-2 and TRBJ2-1; TRBD2 agrees at 15 bases. V shed 3 bases, J shed 6 bases, and the junction held 3 bases outside the gene matches. This CDR3 has 16 residues. Germline assignment: CDR1 LGHNA and CDR2 YNFKEQ. CDR3 nucleotides: TGTGCCAGCAGCCATACGGGACTAGCGGGGGGCAATGAGCAGTTCTTC. Its translation: CASSHTGLAGGNEQFF.

The chain has TRBV5-1 and TRBJ2-2; tentatively, D is TRBD1 or TRBD2 (6 bases each). CDR1 is SGHRS, CDR2 YFSETQ, per germline. With 4 bases removed from V and 9 bases from J, the gap between germline ends came to 19 bases. The CDR3 sequence is 15 residues long. CDR3 bases: TGCGCCAGCAGCCCCCGGGGGCTTGACCCCCGGGAGCTGTTTTTT. This sequence encodes CASSPRGLDPRELFF.

The chain uses TRBV3-1 (or the pseudogene TRBV3-2) and TRBJ2-7; weak D call: TRBD1 (5 bases). Trimming pared 0 bases from V and 3 bases from J, leaving 15 bases between. CDR3 size: 16 residues. Per the germline V gene, CDR1 is LGHDT and CDR2 is YNNKEL (reference sequence). The CDR3 DNA is TGTGCCAGCAGCCAAGATGGTAGGGGTTGGAGCTACGAGCAGTACTTC. The encoded protein is CASSQDGRGWSYEQYF.

The V and J genes are TRBV7-2 and TRBJ2-7; 7 bases agree with TRBD1. Losses at the gene ends were 0 bases for V and 0 bases for J; bases not matched to a gene: 8. The CDR3 sequence is 17 residues long. The V gene's germline CDR1 is SGHTA and CDR2 FQGNSA. The CDR3 loop reads CASSLARTGGSSYEQYF. Written as DNA, the CDR3 is TGTGCCAGCAGCTTAGCGCGGACAGGCGGTAGCTCCTACGAGCAGTACTTC. The full variable domain, completed using reference TRBV7-2 and TRBJ2-7, is GAGVSQSPSNKVTEKGKDVELRCDPISGHTALYWYRQSLGQGLEFLIYFQGNSAPDKSGLPSDRFSAERTGGSVSTLTIQRTQQEDSAVYLCASSLARTGGSSYEQYFGPGTRLTVT.

V is TRBV5-5 and J is TRBJ1-2; 9 positions agree with TRBD1. With 4 bases clipped from V and 5 bases from J, the junction kept 3 bases outside the gene matches. The length of the CDR3 is 13 residues. Germline V gives CDR1 SGHKS, CDR2 YYEKEE (reference sequence). This CDR3 reads CASSGTGYYGYTF. The CDR3 DNA reads TGTGCCAGCAGCGGGACAGGGTATTATGGCTACACCTTC. Using reference TRBV5-5 and TRBJ1-2 for the parts outside the CDR3, the full variable domain is DAGVTQSPTHLIKTRGQQVTLRCSPISGHKSVSWYQQVLGQGPQFIFQYYEKEERGRGNFPDRFSARQFPNYSSELNVNALLLGDSALYLCASSGTGYYGYTFGSGTRLTVV.

CDR3 amino acids: CASRGVPNTGELFF. DNA for the CDR3: TGTGCCAGCAGGGGGGTTCCGAACACCGGGGAGCTGTTTTTT. This chain links TRBV6-5 with TRBJ2-2; D possibly matches TRBD1 or TRBD2 (5 bases each). V was pared by 6 bases and J by 0 bases, with 8 bases between. The CDR3 consists of 14 residues. CDR1 is MNHEY and CDR2 is SVGAGI in the germline V gene.

The genes are TRBV11-3 and TRBJ2-7; the D gene is possibly TRBD1 (6 bases). The germline CDR1 and CDR2 sequences are SGHNT and YENEEA. With 5 bases removed from V and 2 bases from J, the gap between germline ends came to 10 bases. CDR3 length: 13 residues. The CDR3 region has the DNA TGTGCCAGCAGCCCACAGGGTACCTACGAGCAGTACTTC. Amino acids: CASSPQGTYEQYF.

In regard to this clone: Other DNA variants within this sample encode the same CDR3. This sequence joins TRBV11-3 and TRBJ2-1; 11 bases are shared with TRBD1. This CDR3 comprises 15 residues. J gave up 6 bases and V 2 bases, and 3 bases lay outside the gene matches. Germline V gene sequence: CDR1 SGHNT, CDR2 YENEEA. The CDR3 region has the DNA TGTGCCAGCAGCTTAAGGGGGACAGGGGGCAATGAGCAGTTCTTC. Its translation: CASSLRGTGGNEQFF.

V is TRBV7-2 and J is TRBJ2-3; D may correspond to TRBD1 or TRBD2 (7 bases each). The CDR3 contains 14 residues. The V and J ends lost 3 bases and 6 bases respectively, with 13 bases between them. CDR1 SGHTA and CDR2 FQGNSA come from the germline V gene. The chain's CDR3 is CASSFAQGGDTQYF. CDR3 sequence (DNA): TGTGCCAGCAGCTTTGCCCAGGGGGGGGATACGCAGTATTTT.

The CDR3 reads CASSAGVNYGYTF. The DNA for the CDR3 is TGTGCCAGCAGCGCCGGGGTTAACTATGGCTACACCTTC. The chain uses TRBV7-9 and TRBJ1-2; D is undetermined. The CDR3 runs to 13 residues. The V end was cut by 5 bases, the J end by 1 base, with 8 bases between. Per the germline V gene, CDR1 is SEHNR and CDR2 is FQNEAQ (reference sequence).

The gene calls are TRBV29-1 and TRBJ1-2, with D unclear. V was pared by 4 bases and J by 2 bases, with 5 bases between. The CDR3 loop spans 11 amino acids. Germline CDR1 reads SQVTM; CDR2 reads ANQGSEA. The CDR3 nucleotides read TGCAGCGTTGGCATCAACTATGGCTACACCTTC. As protein: CSVGINYGYTF.

The chain has TRBV9 and TRBJ2-5, with D perhaps matching TRBD2 (5 bases). CDR3 length equals 14 residues. The ends were cut back, 4 bases at V and 4 bases at J, with 14 bases in the middle. Germline values: CDR1 SGDLS, CDR2 YYNGEE. The CDR3 region is CASSPGGGLETQYF. CDR3 DNA: TGTGCCAGCAGCCCAGGCGGAGGCCTAGAGACCCAGTACTTC.

This rearrangement joins TRBV19 to TRBJ2-7; TRBD1 aligns across 9 bases. V gave up 5 bases and J gave up 5 bases; unmatched junction bases: 13. The germline V gene has CDR1 LNHDA and CDR2 SQIVND (reference sequence). This CDR3 has 16 amino acids. In nucleotides, the CDR3 is TGTGCCAGTAGTGTCCTCTCACCGGGACAGGGTGACGAGCAGTACTTC. This sequence encodes CASSVLSPGQGDEQYF.

The V gene is TRBV6-5, the J gene TRBJ1-3; D is unclear. CDR3 size: 14 residues. From germline, CDR1 is MNHEY and CDR2 SVGAGI. Trimming removed 2 bases at V and 3 bases at J, with 8 bases between. CDR3 in amino acids: CASSYEGFGNTIYF. The CDR3 DNA sequence: TGTGCCAGCAGTTACGAAGGGTTTGGAAACACCATATATTTT.

The rearrangement uses TRBV18 and TRBJ2-7; D is unclear. Trimming took off 4 bases at V and 0 bases at J, with 13 bases between the two ends. Germline V lookup: CDR1 KGHSH, CDR2 LQKENI. CDR3 size: 15 residues. CDR3 DNA sequence: TGTGCCAGCTCACGAGACGGAACCAGCTCCTACGAGCAGTACTTC. This sequence encodes CASSRDGTSSYEQYF.